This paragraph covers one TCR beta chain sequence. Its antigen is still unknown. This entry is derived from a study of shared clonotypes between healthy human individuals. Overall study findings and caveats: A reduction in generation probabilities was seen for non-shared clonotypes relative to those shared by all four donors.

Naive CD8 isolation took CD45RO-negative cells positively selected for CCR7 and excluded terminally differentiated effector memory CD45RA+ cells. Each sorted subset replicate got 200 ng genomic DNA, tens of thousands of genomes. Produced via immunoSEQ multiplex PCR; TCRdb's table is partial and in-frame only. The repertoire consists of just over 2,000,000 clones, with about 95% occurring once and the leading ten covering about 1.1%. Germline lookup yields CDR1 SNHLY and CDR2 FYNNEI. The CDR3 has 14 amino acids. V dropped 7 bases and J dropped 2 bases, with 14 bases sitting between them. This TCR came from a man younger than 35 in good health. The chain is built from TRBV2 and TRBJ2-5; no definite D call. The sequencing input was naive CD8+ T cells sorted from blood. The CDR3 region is CASILPDQQETQYF. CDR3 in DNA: TGTGCCAGCATCCTACCTGACCAACAAGAGACCCAGTACTTC.